A single sample gave rise to the 14 T cell receptor beta chains below, sequenced in a study of T-cell memory formation after mild COVID-19. Each CDR3 protein gets one entry after TCRdb re-called the 5' RACE reads with MiXCR. The repertoire consists of 350,000 to 500,000 distinct CDR3 sequences, with approximately 19% occurring once and the leading ten covering around a fifth. Sequencing was carried out using PBMCs or a T cell subset sorted from them (not recorded which). Receptors originate from a man aged 18-30 years who had mild COVID-19 (a few samples of this study predate the infection). Cell type and time point are not known.

This clonotype was recorded at least ten times. This chain connects TRBV3-1 to TRBJ1-2; D is unresolved. Trimming pared 4 bases from V and 5 bases from J, leaving 14 bases between. The CDR3 runs to 14 residues. Germline CDR1 is LGHDT and CDR2 is YNNKEL (reference sequence). The CDR3 coding sequence is TGTGCCAGCAGCCCAACCGGCCCGTCGTATGGCTACACCTTC. Translation gives CASSPTGPSYGYTF.

This clonotype was found many times. This chain uses TRBV6-2 or TRBV6-3 with TRBJ2-2, with TRBD1 identical over 7 bases. CDR1 MNHEY and CDR2 SVGEGT come from the germline V gene. V trimming: 8 bases; J trimming: 3 bases; junction bases outside the gene matches: 3. The CDR3 covers 13 residues. CDR3 sequence (DNA): TGTGCCAGCGTGGGACAGCACACCGGGGAGCTGTTTTTT. Protein: CASVGQHTGELFF.

On this clonotype itself: The junction shows a germline mismatch at one end, possibly a read error. V and J are TRBV11-2 and TRBJ2-1; 10 nucleotides match TRBD2. This CDR3 has 17 residues. Germline V lookup: CDR1 SGHAT, CDR2 FQNNGV. The CDR3 nucleotides are TGTGCCAGCAGCCCAAGAGCGGGGGGGCGGCTGGGGAATGAGCAATTCTTC. It specifies CASSPRAGGRLGNEQFF.

This clonotype was observed a handful of times. The chain is built from TRBV4-3 and TRBJ2-5; TRBD1 or TRBD2 may be the D gene (5 bases each). The CDR3 runs 15 residues. Germline V gives CDR1 LGHNA, CDR2 YSLEER. V lost 2 bases to trimming and J lost 8 bases, with 18 bases between them. The CDR3 region has the DNA TGCGCCAGCAGCCAAAGCTGGGGGTACGAGAGTACCCAGTACTTC. It yields the protein CASSQSWGYESTQYF.

Written as DNA, the CDR3 is TGTGCCAGCAGTGCAGAGGGATGGGATGGCTACACCTTC. It specifies CASSAEGWDGYTF. V and J are TRBV2 and TRBJ1-2; D unclear. V was trimmed by 4 bases and J by 6 bases, leaving 12 bases between them. Germline V gene sequence: CDR1 SNHLY, CDR2 FYNNEI. CDR3 size: 13 residues.

This clonotype was seen more than once but under ten times. The chain combines TRBV16 with TRBJ2-7, with TRBD1 as a possible D gene (5 bases). CDR1 KGHSY and CDR2 FQNENV come from the germline V gene. Deletions cut 0 bases from V and 1 base from J, with 13 bases between. The CDR3 covers 16 residues. CDR3: CASSQSVQGSSYEQYV. Here the CDR3 DNA reads TGTGCCAGCAGCCAATCGGTCCAGGGCTCGTCCTACGAGCAGTACGTC.

The table lists this clonotype with a few counts. The genes are TRBV3-1 and TRBJ2-5; D is possibly TRBD1 (6 bases). V dropped 4 bases and J dropped 0 bases, with 9 bases sitting between them. Germline CDR1 reads LGHDT; CDR2 reads YNNKEL (reference sequence). The CDR3 consists of 14 residues. The CDR3 spells CASSLGAYQETQYF. The CDR3 bases are TGTGCCAGCAGCCTGGGGGCGTACCAAGAGACCCAGTACTTC.

There are a few counts of this clonotype. The V gene is TRBV11-2, the J gene TRBJ2-1; 13 bases map to TRBD2. The J segment lost 0 bases and the V segment lost 5 bases, leaving 4 bases of the junction unmatched. Per the germline V gene, CDR1 is SGHAT and CDR2 is FQNNGV. This CDR3 spans 17 amino acids. The CDR3 loop is CASSHGLAGVSYNEQFF. The DNA for the CDR3 is TGTGCCAGCAGCCACGGACTAGCGGGGGTCTCCTACAATGAGCAGTTCTTC.

V usage is TRBV20-1 and J usage is TRBJ2-1; 9 positions match TRBD1. The germline V gene encodes CDR1 DFQATT and CDR2 SNEGSKA (reference sequence). This CDR3 comprises 15 residues. V lost 2 bases, J lost 7 bases, and 9 bases stayed unmatched. This CDR3 reads CSARPQQGARNEQFF. CDR3 bases: TGCAGTGCTAGACCTCAACAGGGGGCGCGGAATGAGCAGTTCTTC.

This clonotype has only a few counts. The chain links TRBV12-3 or TRBV12-4 to TRBJ1-2; weak D call: TRBD1 (5 bases). Trimming left V 3 bases short and J 0 bases short, with 14 bases between. The CDR3 length is 16 residues. CDR3 residues: CASSFGHTRPNYGYTF. In DNA, the CDR3 is TGTGCCAGCAGTTTCGGACATACAAGACCTAACTATGGCTACACCTTC.

The genes are TRBV12-3 or TRBV12-4 and TRBJ1-3; D remains ambiguous. V was pared by 3 bases and J by 2 bases, with 11 bases between. The CDR3 spans 15 residues. CDR3 residues: CASSFRRPTGNTIYF. The CDR3 nucleotides are TGTGCCAGCAGTTTTAGAAGGCCGACTGGAAACACCATATATTTT.

This clonotype was observed many times. The rearrangement joins TRBV7-2 to TRBJ2-1; D ambiguous. V shed 0 bases and J shed 4 bases, with 4 bases lying between them. Germline CDR1 SGHTA, CDR2 FQGNSA. The CDR3 covers 13 residues. In DNA form, the CDR3 reads TGTGCCAGCAGCTTAGCACAGTACAATGAGCAGTTCTTC. This codes for CASSLAQYNEQFF.

The sample holds many counts of this clonotype. The rearrangement links TRBV12-3 or TRBV12-4 to TRBJ1-1, with 9 bases fitting TRBD1. This CDR3 comprises 14 residues. V lost 1 base and J lost 5; bases outside the gene matches: 2. For the CDR3, the DNA is TGTGCCAGCAGTTTAGGAGACAGGGGGACTGAAGCTTTCTTT. Amino acids: CASSLGDRGTEAFF.

The gene calls are TRBV5-6 and TRBJ2-5, with 10 nucleotides matching TRBD1. The trim removed 5 bases at V and 1 base at J, leaving 8 bases unmatched. The CDR3 has 16 amino acids. Germline CDR1 and CDR2: SGHDT and YYEEEE. The CDR3 spells CASSLGTGVSQETQYF. CDR3 sequence (DNA): TGTGCCAGCAGTCTGGGGACAGGGGTGTCCCAAGAGACCCAGTACTTC.